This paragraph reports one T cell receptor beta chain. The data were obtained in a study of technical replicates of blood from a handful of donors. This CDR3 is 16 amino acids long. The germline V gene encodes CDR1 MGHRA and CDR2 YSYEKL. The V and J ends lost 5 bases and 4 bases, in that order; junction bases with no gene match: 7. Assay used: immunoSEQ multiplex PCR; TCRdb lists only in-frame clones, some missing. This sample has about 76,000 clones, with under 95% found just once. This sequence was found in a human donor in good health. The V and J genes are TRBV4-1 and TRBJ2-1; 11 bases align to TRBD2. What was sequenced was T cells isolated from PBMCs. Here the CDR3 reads CASSATSGRFYNEQFF. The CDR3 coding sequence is TGCGCCAGCAGCGCAACTAGCGGGAGATTTTACAATGAGCAGTTCTTC.